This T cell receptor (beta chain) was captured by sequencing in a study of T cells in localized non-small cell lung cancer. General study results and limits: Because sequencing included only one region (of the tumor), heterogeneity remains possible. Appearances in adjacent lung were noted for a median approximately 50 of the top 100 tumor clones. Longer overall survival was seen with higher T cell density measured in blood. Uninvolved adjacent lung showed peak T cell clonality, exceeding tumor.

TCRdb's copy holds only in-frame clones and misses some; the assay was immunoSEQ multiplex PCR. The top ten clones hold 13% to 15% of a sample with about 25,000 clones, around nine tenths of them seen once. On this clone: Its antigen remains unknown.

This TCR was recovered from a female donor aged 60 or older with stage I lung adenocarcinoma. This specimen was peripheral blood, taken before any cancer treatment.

CDR3 loop: CASSKPGQSSYNEQFF. In DNA form, the CDR3 reads TGTGCCAGCAGCAAACCGGGACAAAGCTCCTACAATGAGCAGTTCTTC. V is TRBV5-4 and J is TRBJ2-1, with D tentatively TRBD1 (6 bases). Per the germline V gene, CDR1 is SGHNT and CDR2 is YYREEE (reference sequence). The germline V and J ends were trimmed by 4 bases and 0 bases, with 14 bases remaining between them. The CDR3 has 16 residues.